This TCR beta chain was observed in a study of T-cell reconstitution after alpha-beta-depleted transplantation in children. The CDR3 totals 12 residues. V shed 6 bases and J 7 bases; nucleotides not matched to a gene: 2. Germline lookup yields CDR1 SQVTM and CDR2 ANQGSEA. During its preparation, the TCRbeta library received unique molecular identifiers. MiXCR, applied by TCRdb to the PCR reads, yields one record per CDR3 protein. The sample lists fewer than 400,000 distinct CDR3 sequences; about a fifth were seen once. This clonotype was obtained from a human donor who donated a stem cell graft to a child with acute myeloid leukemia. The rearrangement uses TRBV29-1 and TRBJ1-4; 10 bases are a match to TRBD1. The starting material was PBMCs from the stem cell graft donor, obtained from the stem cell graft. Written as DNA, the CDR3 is TGCAGCGTGAGGGACAGGGGTGAAAAACTGTTTTTT. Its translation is CSVRDRGEKLFF.